The rows below give T cell receptor beta chains drawn from one sample of a study of T-cell reconstitution after alpha-beta-depleted transplantation in children. TCRdb recomputed calls from the PCR reads with MiXCR, one row per CDR3 protein. Among about 440,000 distinct CDR3 sequences listed, roughly 44% were seen once. Source: PBMCs, taken before TCRalphabeta/CD19-depleted stem cell transplant. These receptors came from a girl aged 2 to 10 with aplastic anemia, due to receive a stem cell transplant. CDR3s include the opening cysteine and the closing phenylalanine or tryptophan. Fields, in order: J gene, V gene, CDR3 protein.

j_call: TRBJ2-3; v_call: TRBV12-3/TRBV12-4; cdr3_aa: CASRLGISTDTQYF
j_call: TRBJ1-5; v_call: TRBV20-1; cdr3_aa: CSARGLEGWGNQPQHF
j_call: TRBJ2-3; v_call: TRBV7-3; cdr3_aa: CASSPTVGSGRHTQYF
j_call: TRBJ1-1; v_call: TRBV7-2; cdr3_aa: CASSFLPGGNTEAFF
j_call: TRBJ1-4; v_call: TRBV10-3; cdr3_aa: CANPGQGASVIVEKLFF
j_call: TRBJ2-3; v_call: TRBV18; cdr3_aa: CASQGLIDTDTQYF
j_call: TRBJ1-2; v_call: TRBV12-3/TRBV12-4; cdr3_aa: CASSPRTYGDTF
j_call: TRBJ2-7; v_call: TRBV7-9; cdr3_aa: CASSLVPDRTYEQYF
j_call: TRBJ2-1; v_call: TRBV28; cdr3_aa: CASSRDSHFNEQFF
j_call: TRBJ1-1; v_call: TRBV6-1; cdr3_aa: CATQTGDVLGAFF
j_call: TRBJ2-1; v_call: TRBV13; cdr3_aa: CASSSGGLGNNEQFF
j_call: TRBJ2-1; v_call: TRBV28; cdr3_aa: CASSLRYPSYNEQFF
j_call: TRBJ2-5; v_call: TRBV11-2; cdr3_aa: CASSLSRPWGRGQQETQYF
j_call: TRBJ2-1; v_call: TRBV27; cdr3_aa: CASSFGITNNEQFF
j_call: TRBJ1-2; v_call: TRBV15; cdr3_aa: CATSRGGADGYTF
j_call: TRBJ2-7; v_call: TRBV5-1; cdr3_aa: CASSPWDPGATEQYF
j_call: TRBJ1-2; v_call: TRBV29-1; cdr3_aa: CSVARANYGYTF
j_call: TRBJ1-4; v_call: TRBV5-6; cdr3_aa: CASSLDRGNGEKLFF
j_call: TRBJ2-1; v_call: TRBV6-1; cdr3_aa: CASSGTRNYNEQFF
j_call: TRBJ2-7; v_call: TRBV20-1; cdr3_aa: CSARSGSKSSYEQYF
j_call: TRBJ2-5; v_call: TRBV20-1; cdr3_aa: CSAKGGAQETQYF
j_call: TRBJ2-1; v_call: TRBV5-1; cdr3_aa: CASSLETGRVSSYNEQFF
j_call: TRBJ2-1; v_call: TRBV2; cdr3_aa: CASSSPGTSGGHTSSYNEQFF
j_call: TRBJ2-3; v_call: TRBV12-3/TRBV12-4; cdr3_aa: CASIGREGLDTQYF
j_call: TRBJ1-5; v_call: TRBV12-3/TRBV12-4; cdr3_aa: CASRLTGQPQHF
j_call: TRBJ2-5; v_call: TRBV5-1; cdr3_aa: CASTVDRPEIETQYF
j_call: TRBJ2-7; v_call: TRBV12-3/TRBV12-4; cdr3_aa: CASSPGYYEQYF
j_call: TRBJ2-1; v_call: TRBV7-3; cdr3_aa: CASSLTFIKGGNEQFF
j_call: TRBJ2-5; v_call: TRBV7-2; cdr3_aa: CASSSETSGRQETQYF
j_call: TRBJ1-1; v_call: TRBV5-1; cdr3_aa: CASSLDVTGGTEAFF
j_call: TRBJ2-5; v_call: TRBV27; cdr3_aa: CASSPPGQETQYF
j_call: TRBJ2-2; v_call: TRBV7-6; cdr3_aa: CASSLDYRLAGSAGELFF
j_call: TRBJ2-4; v_call: TRBV4-1; cdr3_aa: CASSQETGRIKNIQYF
j_call: TRBJ2-3; v_call: TRBV20-1; cdr3_aa: CSEGTIPPSDTQYF
j_call: TRBJ1-1; v_call: TRBV6-1; cdr3_aa: CASGRGGTEAFF
j_call: TRBJ1-2; v_call: TRBV11-2; cdr3_aa: CASSSTMNYGYTF
j_call: TRBJ2-7; v_call: TRBV28; cdr3_aa: CASRDTDMGLSKYEQYF
j_call: TRBJ2-1; v_call: TRBV20-1; cdr3_aa: CSARGAAGGINEQFF
j_call: TRBJ2-5; v_call: TRBV7-6; cdr3_aa: CASSLRTSGIGTQYF